The 13 T cell receptor beta chains given below trace back to one sample, sequenced in a study of beta chain features in type 1 diabetes (dated by TCRdb to the late 2010s). The library was made by the immunoSEQ multiplex PCR assay. The entire amount of isolated RNA was reverse transcribed using the High Capacity cDNA Reverse Transcription Kit, so the sequenced TCRB transcripts were expressed ones. TCRdb re-hosts the immuneACCESS table, in-frame sequences only. Its copies lack some clones; in the studies checked, an unresolved V gene accounts for under half of them, and the cause for the rest is not known. This sample lists 350,000 to 400,000 clones; over 10% were detected once. The top ten hold 0.0095% to 0.011% of the sample. Their antigens are not known. Study-level results and caveats: A moderate but significant shortening of TCRB CDR3 length was observed in type 1 diabetes patients in all four CD4+ subsets.

Sequenced input: naive CD4+ T cells from blood. The sample's cell subset or site label, decoded: true naive CD4+ T cells. Receptor source: a woman in her late teens or twenties with type 1 diabetes.

This chain connects TRBV7-2 to TRBJ1-4, with TRBD1 matching 7 bases. The V gene end was trimmed by 5 bases and the J gene end by 8 bases; junction bases not matched to a gene: 5. The CDR3 runs to 13 residues. From germline, CDR1 is SGHTA and CDR2 FQGNSA. CDR3: CASSTTGDEKLFF. In DNA form, the CDR3 reads TGTGCCAGCAGCACAACAGGGGACGAAAAACTGTTTTTT.

This clone was seen a handful of times. This rearrangement joins TRBV18 to TRBJ1-2; 8 positions agree with TRBD1. The CDR3 length is 13 residues. With 5 bases clipped from V and 3 bases from J, the junction kept 2 bases outside the gene matches. The germline gives CDR1 KGHSH, CDR2 LQKENI. CDR3 sequence reads: CASSMDRDYGYTF. CDR3 nucleotide sequence: TGTGCCAGCTCAATGGACAGGGACTATGGCTACACCTTC.

This clone turned up a few times. The chain couples TRBV29-1 to TRBJ2-5; 7 bases agree with TRBD1. V shed 7 bases and J 0 bases; nucleotides not matched to a gene: 11. The V gene's germline CDR1 is SQVTM and CDR2 ANQGSEA. This CDR3 spans 15 amino acids. The CDR3 reads CSGQSHRGDQETQYF. The CDR3, as DNA: TGCAGCGGCCAATCCCACAGGGGAGACCAAGAGACCCAGTACTTC.

This clone was seen a few times. In nucleotides, the CDR3 is TGTGCCAGCAGGACAGGGGGATCCACCGGGGAGCTGTTTTTT. This encodes CASRTGGSTGELFF. This chain links TRBV28 with TRBJ2-2; 9 positions match TRBD1. V lost 6 bases and J lost 4; bases outside the gene matches: 3. Germline CDR1 is MDHEN and CDR2 is SYDVKM. The CDR3 sequence is 14 residues long. Filled out from reference TRBV28 and TRBJ2-2, the complete variable domain reads DVKVTQSSRYLVKRTGEKVFLECVQDMDHENMFWYRQDPGLGLRLIYFSYDVKMKEKGDIPEGYSVSREKKERFSLILESASTNQTSMYLCASRTGGSTGELFFGEGSRLTVL.

In its sample, this clone was seen a few times. This sequence joins TRBV30 and TRBJ1-2, with a possible D match to TRBD1 (6 bases). With 2 bases removed from V and 8 bases from J, the gap between germline ends came to 18 bases. Germline V CDR1 and CDR2: GTSNPN, SVGIG (reference sequence). CDR3 size: 14 residues. CDR3 sequence: CAWSKIGGDRGYTF. DNA for the CDR3: TGTGCCTGGAGTAAAATAGGGGGTGACCGGGGCTACACCTTC.

V and J are TRBV28 and TRBJ1-5, with D unresolved. This CDR3 region has 14 residues. V dropped 5 bases and J dropped 0 bases, with 8 bases sitting between them. Germline lookup yields CDR1 MDHEN and CDR2 SYDVKM. CDR3 nucleotide sequence: TGTGCCAGCAGTGTTCCCTATAGCAATCAGCCCCAGCATTTT. Translating gives CASSVPYSNQPQHF.

This clone occurred a few times. V gene TRBV7-2 combines with J gene TRBJ1-1; D gene unclear. The V gene's germline CDR1 is SGHTA and CDR2 FQGNSA. CDR3 size: 13 residues. The germline V and J ends were trimmed by 1 base and 6 bases, with 9 bases remaining between them. This CDR3 is CASSLGGSAEAFF. As DNA, the CDR3 is TGTGCCAGCAGCTTAGGAGGGAGCGCTGAAGCTTTCTTT.

This clone has a handful of counts. The V call is TRBV5-1, the J call TRBJ2-7, with 10 bases that match TRBD2. After removal of 3 bases from V and 4 bases from J, the junction contained 13 bases not matched to a gene. The CDR3 loop spans 17 amino acids. Germline values: CDR1 SGHRS, CDR2 YFSETQ. The CDR3 DNA sequence: TGCGCCAGCAGCTCCCAATCGAGCGGGGGGGCCGTTTACGAGCAGTACTTC. This encodes CASSSQSSGGAVYEQYF.

This clone was picked up a small number of times. The chain carries TRBV11-2 and TRBJ2-5; 15 bases fit TRBD2. The CDR3 totals 18 residues. With V trimmed by 5 bases and J by 5 bases, 12 bases remained unmatched. Germline CDR1 SGHAT, CDR2 FQNNGV. The CDR3 nucleotides read TGTGCCAGCAGCCCCCGTGGACTAGCGGGGGGGCCCATGGAGACCCAGTACTTC. Its translation is CASSPRGLAGGPMETQYF.

This clone appeared a few times. The CDR3: CASSTGTAGEQYF. For the CDR3, the DNA is TGTGCCAGCAGCACCGGGACAGCCGGCGAGCAGTACTTC. The J gene is TRBJ2-7, the V gene TRBV9; 7 bases align to TRBD1. Germline V gives CDR1 SGDLS, CDR2 YYNGEE. This CDR3 has 13 residues. V lost 4 bases, J lost 6 bases, and 7 bases stayed unmatched.

This clone was seen a handful of times. The chain uses TRBV7-9 and TRBJ2-3; TRBD2 aligns across 7 bases. Losses at the gene ends were 2 bases for V and 2 bases for J; bases not matched to a gene: 7. Per germline, CDR1 SEHNR and CDR2 FQNEAQ (reference sequence). The CDR3 totals 16 residues. For the CDR3, the DNA is TGTGCCAGCAGCTTAAGGCTAGCGGAGATCACAGATACGCAGTATTTT. It translates to CASSLRLAEITDTQYF.

Concerning this clone itself: This sample includes further DNA sequences coding for the same CDR3. The V gene is TRBV30, the J gene TRBJ1-1; 7 bases match TRBD1. The germline V gene encodes CDR1 GTSNPN and CDR2 SVGIG (reference sequence). The CDR3 is made up of 13 amino acids. J gave up 5 bases and V 2 bases, and 5 bases lay outside the gene matches. The CDR3 here is CAWSPGQATEAFF. The CDR3 DNA follows: TGTGCCTGGAGTCCCGGACAGGCGACTGAAGCTTTCTTT. Supplemented by reference TRBV30 and TRBJ1-1, the full variable domain reads SQTIHQWPATLVQPVGSPLSLECTVEGTSNPNLYWYRQAAGRGLQLLFYSVGIGQISSEVPQNLSASRPQDRQFILSSKKLLLSDSGFYLCAWSPGQATEAFFGQGTRLTVV.

DNA for the CDR3: TGTGCCAGCAGCTTGGATACAGGGGGCGCCTATGGCTACACCTTC. Its protein product is CASSLDTGGAYGYTF. The chain links TRBV5-4 to TRBJ1-2, with 9 nucleotides matching TRBD1. CDR1 and CDR2 from the germline V gene are SGHNT and YYREEE (reference sequence). The V segment lost 0 bases and the J segment 4 bases; nucleotides outside the gene matches: 4. CDR3 length equals 15 residues.